This entry describes one T cell receptor (beta chain). The sample carries other DNA sequences with the same CDR3. Primers for the PCR totalled 60 Vbeta and 13 Jbeta. Assay: immunoSEQ multiplex PCR; the TCRdb copy retains only in-frame clones and omits some. The profile shows about 170,000 clones, 75% to 90% of them singletons. The data belong to a study of cytomegalovirus exposure and HLA in healthy donors. The V and J ends lost 0 bases and 1 base respectively, with 10 bases between them. Germline lookup yields CDR1 SGHRS and CDR2 YFSETQ. The CDR3 totals 15 residues. The chain uses TRBV5-1 and TRBJ1-1, with D tentatively TRBD1 (5 bases). Sequenced input: PBMCs. The sequence came from a male donor in good health and CMV-seronegative. The CDR3 loop is CASSLVQGANTEAFF. CDR3 nucleotide sequence: TGCGCCAGCAGCTTGGTCCAGGGCGCGAACACTGAAGCTTTCTTT.